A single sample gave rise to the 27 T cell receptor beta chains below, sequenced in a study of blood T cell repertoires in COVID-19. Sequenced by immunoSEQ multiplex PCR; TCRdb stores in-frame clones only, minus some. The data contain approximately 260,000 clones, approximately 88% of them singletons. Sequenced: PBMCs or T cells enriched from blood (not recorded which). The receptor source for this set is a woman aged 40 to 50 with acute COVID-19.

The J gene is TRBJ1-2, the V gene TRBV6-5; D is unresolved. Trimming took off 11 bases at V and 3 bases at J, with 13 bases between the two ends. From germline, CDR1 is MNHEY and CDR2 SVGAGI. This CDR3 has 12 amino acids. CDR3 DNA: TGTGCCGCCCGCATTTCGGACTATGGCTACACCTTC. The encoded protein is CAARISDYGYTF.

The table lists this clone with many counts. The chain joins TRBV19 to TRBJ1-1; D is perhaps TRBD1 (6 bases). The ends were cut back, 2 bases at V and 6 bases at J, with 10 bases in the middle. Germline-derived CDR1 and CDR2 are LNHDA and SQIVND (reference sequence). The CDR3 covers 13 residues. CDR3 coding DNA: TGTGCCAGTAGTATACAACAGGGAGCTGAAGCTTTCTTT. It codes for CASSIQQGAEAFF.

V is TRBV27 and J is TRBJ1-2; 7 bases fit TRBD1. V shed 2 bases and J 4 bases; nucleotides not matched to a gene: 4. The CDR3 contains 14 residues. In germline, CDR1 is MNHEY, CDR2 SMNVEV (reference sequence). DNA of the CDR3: TGTGCCAGCAGTTTAGGACAGGCAGGCTATGGCTACACCTTC. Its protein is CASSLGQAGYGYTF.

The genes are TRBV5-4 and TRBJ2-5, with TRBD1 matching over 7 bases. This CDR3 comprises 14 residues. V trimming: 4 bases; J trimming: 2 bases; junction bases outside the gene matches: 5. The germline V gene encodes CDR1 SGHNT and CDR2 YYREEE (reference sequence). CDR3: CASSPTGIQETQYF. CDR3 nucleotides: TGTGCCAGCAGCCCGACAGGGATTCAAGAGACCCAGTACTTC.

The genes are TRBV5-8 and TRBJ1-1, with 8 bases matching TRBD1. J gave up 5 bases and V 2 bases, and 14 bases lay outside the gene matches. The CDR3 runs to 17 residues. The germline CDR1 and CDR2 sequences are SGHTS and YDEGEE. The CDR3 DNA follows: TGTGCCAGCAGCTTTCCGACAGGGGATTTGTCTCGAACTGAAGCTTTCTTT. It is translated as CASSFPTGDLSRTEAFF.

CDR3 sequence reads: CASSYLLNYEQFF. Here the CDR3 DNA reads TGTGCCAGCAGTTACCTGCTCAACTATGAGCAGTTCTTC. This chain joins TRBV6-2 or TRBV6-3 and TRBJ2-1; D ambiguous. Trimming removed 2 bases from V and 8 bases from J, with 10 bases in between. Germline CDR1 is MNHEY and CDR2 is SVGEGT. This CDR3 has 13 amino acids.

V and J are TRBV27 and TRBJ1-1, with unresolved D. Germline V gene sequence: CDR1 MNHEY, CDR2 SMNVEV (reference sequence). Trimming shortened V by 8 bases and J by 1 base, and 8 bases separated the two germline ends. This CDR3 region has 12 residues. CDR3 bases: TGTGCCAGCGGGCCGGCGAACACTGAAGCTTTCTTT. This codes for CASGPANTEAFF.

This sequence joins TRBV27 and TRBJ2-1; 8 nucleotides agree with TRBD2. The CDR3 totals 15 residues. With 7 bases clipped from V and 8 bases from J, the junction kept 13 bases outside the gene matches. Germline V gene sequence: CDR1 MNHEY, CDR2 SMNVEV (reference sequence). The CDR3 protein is CASTRGTPLADEQFF. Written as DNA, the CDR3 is TGTGCCAGCACCCGAGGGACCCCACTAGCGGATGAGCAGTTCTTC.

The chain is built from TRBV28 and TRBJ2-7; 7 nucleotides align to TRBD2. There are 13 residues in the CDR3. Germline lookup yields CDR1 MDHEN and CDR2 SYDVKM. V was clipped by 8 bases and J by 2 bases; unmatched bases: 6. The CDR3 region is CASGRGSAYEQYV. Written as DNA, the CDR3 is TGTGCCAGCGGCCGCGGGAGCGCCTACGAGCAGTACGTC.

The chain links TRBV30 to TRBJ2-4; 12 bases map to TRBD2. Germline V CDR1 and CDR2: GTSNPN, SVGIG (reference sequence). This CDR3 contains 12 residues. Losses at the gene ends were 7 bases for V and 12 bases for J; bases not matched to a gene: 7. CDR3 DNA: TGTGCCTTTAGGGGACTAGCGGGCCCTCAGTACTTC. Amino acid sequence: CAFRGLAGPQYF.

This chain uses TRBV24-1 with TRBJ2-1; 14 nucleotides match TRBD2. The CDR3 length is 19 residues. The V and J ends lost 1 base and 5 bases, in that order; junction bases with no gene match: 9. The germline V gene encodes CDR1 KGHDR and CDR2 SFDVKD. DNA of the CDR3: TGTGCCACCAGTGATTTCTCCACAACGGGACTAGCGGGGGACAATGAGCAGTTCTTC. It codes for CATSDFSTTGLAGDNEQFF.

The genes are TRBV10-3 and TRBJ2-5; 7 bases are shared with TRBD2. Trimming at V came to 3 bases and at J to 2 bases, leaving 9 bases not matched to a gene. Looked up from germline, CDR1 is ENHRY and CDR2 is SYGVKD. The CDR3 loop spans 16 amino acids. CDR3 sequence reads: CAISDVTRGSQETQYF. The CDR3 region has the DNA TGTGCCATCAGTGACGTTACGCGGGGGAGTCAAGAGACCCAGTACTTC.

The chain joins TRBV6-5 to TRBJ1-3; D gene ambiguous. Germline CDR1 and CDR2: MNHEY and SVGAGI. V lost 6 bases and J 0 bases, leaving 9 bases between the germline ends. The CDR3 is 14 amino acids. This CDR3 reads CASRPDTSGNTIYF. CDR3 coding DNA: TGTGCCAGCAGGCCAGATACCTCTGGAAACACCATATATTTT.

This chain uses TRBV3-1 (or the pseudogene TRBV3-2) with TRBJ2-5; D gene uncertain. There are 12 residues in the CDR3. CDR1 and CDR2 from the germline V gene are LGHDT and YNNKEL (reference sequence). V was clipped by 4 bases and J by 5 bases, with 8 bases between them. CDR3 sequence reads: CASSLNQETQYF. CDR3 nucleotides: TGTGCCAGCAGCCTAAATCAGGAGACCCAGTACTTC.

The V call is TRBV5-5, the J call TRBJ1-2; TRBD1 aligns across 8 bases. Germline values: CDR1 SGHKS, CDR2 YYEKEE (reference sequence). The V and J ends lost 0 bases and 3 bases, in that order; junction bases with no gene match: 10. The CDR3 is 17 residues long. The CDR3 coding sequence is TGTGCCAGCAGCTTGGTGGCAGGGGGCGGTATAGACTATGGCTACACCTTC. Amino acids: CASSLVAGGGIDYGYTF.

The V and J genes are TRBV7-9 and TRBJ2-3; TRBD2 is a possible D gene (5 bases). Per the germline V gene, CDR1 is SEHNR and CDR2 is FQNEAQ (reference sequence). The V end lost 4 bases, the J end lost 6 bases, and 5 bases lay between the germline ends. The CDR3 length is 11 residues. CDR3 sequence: CASSWEDTQYF. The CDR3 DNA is TGTGCCAGCAGCTGGGAGGATACGCAGTATTTT.

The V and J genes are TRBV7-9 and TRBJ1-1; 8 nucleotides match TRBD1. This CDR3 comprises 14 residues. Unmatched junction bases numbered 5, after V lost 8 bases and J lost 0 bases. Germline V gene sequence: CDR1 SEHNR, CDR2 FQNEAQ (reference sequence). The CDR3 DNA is TGTGCCAGCGAGACAGGGGTCATGAACACTGAAGCTTTCTTT. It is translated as CASETGVMNTEAFF.

This chain's CDR3 is CASSLQGLKLFF. In DNA form, the CDR3 reads TGTGCCAGCAGCCTCCAGGGGTTAAAACTGTTTTTT. The V and J genes are TRBV28 and TRBJ1-4; perhaps TRBD1 as D (6 bases). V lost 6 bases and J 10 bases, leaving 12 bases between the germline ends. The CDR3 consists of 12 residues. Germline V lookup: CDR1 MDHEN, CDR2 SYDVKM. The complete variable domain, with remaining parts taken from reference TRBV28 and TRBJ1-4, reads DVKVTQSSRYLVKRTGEKVFLECVQDMDHENMFWYRQDPGLGLRLIYFSYDVKMKEKGDIPEGYSVSREKKERFSLILESASTNQTSMYLCASSLQGLKLFFGSGTQLSVL.

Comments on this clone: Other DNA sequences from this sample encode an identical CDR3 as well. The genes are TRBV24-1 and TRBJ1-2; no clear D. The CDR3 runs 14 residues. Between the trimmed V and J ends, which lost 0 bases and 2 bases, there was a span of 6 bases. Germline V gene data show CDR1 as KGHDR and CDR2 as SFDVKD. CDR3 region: CATSDLTENYGYTF. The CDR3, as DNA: TGTGCCACCAGTGATTTGACAGAGAACTATGGCTACACCTTC.

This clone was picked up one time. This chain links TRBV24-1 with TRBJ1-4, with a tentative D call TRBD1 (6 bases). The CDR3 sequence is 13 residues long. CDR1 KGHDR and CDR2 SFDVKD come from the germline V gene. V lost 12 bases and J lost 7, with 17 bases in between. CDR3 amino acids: CAAGDGEGEKLFF. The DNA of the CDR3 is TGTGCCGCAGGGGACGGTGAGGGTGAAAAACTGTTTTTT.

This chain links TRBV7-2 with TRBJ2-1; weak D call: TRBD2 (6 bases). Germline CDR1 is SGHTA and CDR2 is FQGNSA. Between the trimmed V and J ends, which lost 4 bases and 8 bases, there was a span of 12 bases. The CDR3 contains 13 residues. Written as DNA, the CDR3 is TGTGCCAGCAGCTCCCAGGAGGGCTATGAGCAGTTCTTC. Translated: CASSSQEGYEQFF.

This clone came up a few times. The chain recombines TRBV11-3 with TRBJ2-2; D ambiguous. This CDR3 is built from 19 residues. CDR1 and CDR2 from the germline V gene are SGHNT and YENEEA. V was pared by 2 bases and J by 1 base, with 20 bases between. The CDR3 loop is CASSLSSPGGRWNTGELFF. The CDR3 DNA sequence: TGTGCCAGCAGCTTAAGCTCCCCCGGTGGGCGATGGAACACCGGGGAGCTGTTTTTT.

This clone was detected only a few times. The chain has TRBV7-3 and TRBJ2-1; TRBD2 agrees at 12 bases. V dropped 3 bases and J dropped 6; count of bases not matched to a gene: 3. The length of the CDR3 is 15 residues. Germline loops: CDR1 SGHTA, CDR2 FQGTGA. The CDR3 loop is CASSLTSGSRNEQFF. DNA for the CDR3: TGTGCCAGCAGCTTGACTAGCGGGAGTCGCAATGAGCAGTTCTTC.

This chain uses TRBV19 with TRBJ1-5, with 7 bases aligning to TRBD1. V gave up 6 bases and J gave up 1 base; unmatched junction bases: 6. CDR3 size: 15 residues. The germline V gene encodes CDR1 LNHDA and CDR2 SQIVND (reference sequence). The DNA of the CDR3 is TGTGCCAGTAGCACGACAGGGTACAGCAATCAGCCCCAGCATTTT. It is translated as CASSTTGYSNQPQHF.

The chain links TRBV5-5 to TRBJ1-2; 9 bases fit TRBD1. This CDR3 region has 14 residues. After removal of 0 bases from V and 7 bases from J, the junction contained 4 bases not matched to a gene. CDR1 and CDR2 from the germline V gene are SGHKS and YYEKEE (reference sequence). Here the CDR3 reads CASSLEDRGSGYTF. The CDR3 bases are TGTGCCAGCAGCTTGGAGGACAGGGGAAGTGGCTACACCTTC.

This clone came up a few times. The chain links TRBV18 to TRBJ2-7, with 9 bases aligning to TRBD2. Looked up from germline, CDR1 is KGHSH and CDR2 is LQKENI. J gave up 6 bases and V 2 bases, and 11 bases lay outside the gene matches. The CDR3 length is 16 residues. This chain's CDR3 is CASSPDGAGGPREQYF. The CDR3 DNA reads TGTGCCAGCTCACCAGATGGGGCGGGAGGGCCCCGCGAGCAGTACTTC.

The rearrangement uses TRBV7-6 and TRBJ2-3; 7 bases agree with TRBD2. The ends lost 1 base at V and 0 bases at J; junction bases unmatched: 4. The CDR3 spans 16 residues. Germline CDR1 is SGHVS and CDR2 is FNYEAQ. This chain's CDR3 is CASSLEASGSTDTQYF. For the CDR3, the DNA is TGTGCCAGCAGCTTAGAGGCTAGCGGTAGCACAGATACGCAGTATTTT.